Each of the 24 T cell receptor beta chains below was sequenced from the same sample in a study of blood T cell repertoires in COVID-19. Assay: immunoSEQ multiplex PCR; the TCRdb copy retains only in-frame clones and omits some. This table holds 140,000 to 150,000 clones, approximately 83% found once. The sample consisted of peripheral blood. Receptor source: a woman in her sixties or seventies with COVID-19, enrolled during active disease.

The rearrangement links TRBV11-1 to TRBJ2-7, with 7 bases lining up with TRBD1. The CDR3 spans 13 residues. After removal of 5 bases from V and 2 bases from J, the junction contained 3 bases not matched to a gene. CDR1 and CDR2 from the germline V gene are SGHAT and FQDESV (reference sequence). This chain's CDR3 is CASSPGTAYEQYF. DNA for the CDR3: TGTGCCAGCAGCCCCGGGACAGCCTACGAGCAGTACTTC.

The V call is TRBV5-6, the J call TRBJ2-5; D perhaps matches TRBD1 (5 bases). The CDR3 has 15 residues. Trimming removed 4 bases from V and 4 bases from J, with 17 bases in between. The germline CDR1 and CDR2 sequences are SGHDT and YYEEEE. This CDR3 is CASSPRPKGRETQYF. DNA of the CDR3: TGTGCCAGCAGCCCCCGGCCCAAGGGGCGAGAGACCCAGTACTTC.

On this clone: Other DNA sequences within the sample encode an identical CDR3. The chain is built from TRBV5-1 and TRBJ1-2; tentatively, D is TRBD1 (6 bases). The CDR3 loop spans 15 amino acids. CDR1 is SGHRS and CDR2 is YFSETQ in the germline V gene. V was shortened by 0 bases and J by 2 bases, with 11 bases between the two germline ends. The CDR3, as DNA: TGCGCCAGCAGCTTGGAGGGGACACGAAACTATGGCTACACCTTC. This encodes CASSLEGTRNYGYTF.

CDR3 loop: CASSKPGHNYGYTF. CDR3 in DNA: TGTGCTAGTTCAAAACCGGGACACAACTATGGCTACACCTTC. V and J are TRBV12-5 and TRBJ1-2; D is perhaps TRBD1 (6 bases). Trimming pared 8 bases from V and 2 bases from J, leaving 15 bases between. CDR3 length equals 14 residues. Germline V gives CDR1 LGHNT, CDR2 FRNRAP.

The chain employs TRBV4-1 and TRBJ1-6; 7 nucleotides match TRBD1. The germline V gene encodes CDR1 MGHRA and CDR2 YSYEKL. CDR3 length equals 16 residues. V lost 4 bases and J lost 5; bases outside the gene matches: 8. CDR3 DNA sequence: TGCGCCAGCAGCCGCTGGGAGCAGGGGGATAATTCACCCCTCCACTTT. Protein: CASSRWEQGDNSPLHF.

This clone occurred once. The V call is TRBV29-1, the J call TRBJ1-1; D unresolved. The germline gives CDR1 SQVTM, CDR2 ANQGSEA. Trimming shortened V by 6 bases and J by 0 bases, and 11 bases separated the two germline ends. The CDR3 totals 13 residues. For the CDR3, the DNA is TGCAGCGTGGCCAGGCGTTTGAACACTGAAGCTTTCTTT. This sequence encodes CSVARRLNTEAFF.

The rearrangement uses TRBV5-1 and TRBJ2-5; possibly TRBD2 for D (5 bases). CDR1 and CDR2 from the germline V gene are SGHRS and YFSETQ. Trimming removed 0 bases at V and 1 base at J, with 13 bases between. The CDR3 spans 16 residues. The CDR3 spells CASSLETTAAQETQYF. CDR3 sequence (DNA): TGCGCCAGCAGCTTGGAAACAACAGCGGCCCAAGAGACCCAGTACTTC.

The chain links TRBV4-2 to TRBJ1-3; 9 bases match TRBD1. In germline, CDR1 is LGHNA, CDR2 YNFKEQ. The CDR3 sequence is 16 residues long. The V gene end was trimmed by 2 bases and the J gene end by 4 bases; junction bases not matched to a gene: 6. DNA of the CDR3: TGTGCCAGCAGCCAAACCCGGGACAGGGCCGGAAACACCATATATTTT. Protein product: CASSQTRDRAGNTIYF.

This clone showed up just a few times. J is TRBJ2-3 and V is TRBV6-1, with TRBD1 as a possible D gene (5 bases). The CDR3 covers 14 residues. Germline CDR1 MNHNS, CDR2 SASEGT. Trimming took off 1 base at V and 5 bases at J, with 10 bases between the two ends. CDR3 bases: TGTGCCAGCAGTGAAGAGGCGCAGGGAGATACGCAGTATTTT. Its protein product is CASSEEAQGDTQYF.

V gene TRBV29-1 combines with J gene TRBJ1-1; D might be TRBD1 (6 bases). This CDR3 contains 14 residues. Germline V gene data show CDR1 as SQVTM and CDR2 as ANQGSEA. V was shortened by 0 bases and J by 5 bases, with 13 bases between the two germline ends. This CDR3 is CSVEDSGGHTEAFF. The CDR3 nucleotides read TGCAGCGTTGAAGATTCGGGGGGGCATACTGAAGCTTTCTTT.

The rearrangement uses TRBV12-5 and TRBJ1-3, with a possible D match to TRBD1 (6 bases). The CDR3 sequence is 18 residues long. V lost 0 bases to trimming and J lost 0 bases, with 15 bases between them. The V gene's germline CDR1 is LGHNT and CDR2 FRNRAP. CDR3 in DNA: TGTGCTAGTGGTTTGGTATGGACGACAGGAAGCTCTGGAAACACCATATATTTT. Translating gives CASGLVWTTGSSGNTIYF.

The V and J genes are TRBV18 and TRBJ1-2, with D perhaps TRBD1 (6 bases). The CDR3 is made up of 15 amino acids. Germline V gene sequence: CDR1 KGHSH, CDR2 LQKENI. Trimming removed 3 bases from V and 0 bases from J, with 11 bases in between. The CDR3 nucleotides are TGTGCCAGCTCACCGCAGGACAGCGCTAACTATGGCTACACCTTC. Its translation is CASSPQDSANYGYTF.

The chain joins TRBV19 to TRBJ1-5; the D gene is possibly TRBD1 (5 bases). V was trimmed by 6 bases and J by 6 bases, leaving 18 bases between them. Germline-derived CDR1 and CDR2 are LNHDA and SQIVND (reference sequence). This CDR3 contains 15 residues. The CDR3 here is CASSRGGEWAQPQHF. CDR3 DNA: TGTGCCAGTAGCCGCGGGGGGGAGTGGGCTCAGCCCCAGCATTTT.

The CDR3 nucleotides read TGTGCCAGCAGTGAGACAGGGGAACGTGAAAAACTGTTTTTT. Translation gives CASSETGEREKLFF. The rearrangement links TRBV25-1 to TRBJ1-4, with 8 bases aligning to TRBD1. J was trimmed by 7 bases and V by 3 bases; bases with no gene match: 4. The CDR3 sequence is 14 residues long. The germline V gene has CDR1 MGHDK and CDR2 SYGVNS.

This chain connects TRBV19 to TRBJ2-7; 8 bases are a match to TRBD2. The CDR3 is 14 residues long. Losses at the gene ends were 4 bases for V and 3 bases for J; bases not matched to a gene: 5. Germline CDR1 and CDR2: LNHDA and SQIVND (reference sequence). The CDR3: CASSSGGNYYEQYF. Written as DNA, the CDR3 is TGTGCCAGTAGTAGCGGGGGGAACTACTACGAGCAGTACTTC. Full variable domain (missing parts from reference TRBV19 and TRBJ2-7): DGGITQSPKYLFRKEGQNVTLSCEQNLNHDAMYWYRQDPGQGLRLIYYSQIVNDFQKGDIAEGYSVSREKKESFPLTVTSAQKNPTAFYLCASSSGGNYYEQYFGPGTRLTVT.

The chain recombines TRBV24-1 with TRBJ1-5; D gene ambiguous. The germline gives CDR1 KGHDR, CDR2 SFDVKD. The CDR3 is 14 residues long. V was clipped by 2 bases and J by 3 bases, with 7 bases between them. Written as DNA, the CDR3 is TGTGCCACCAGTGATTGGGCCTCCAATCAGCCCCAGCATTTT. The encoded protein is CATSDWASNQPQHF.

V and J are TRBV4-3 and TRBJ2-3; no firm D call. CDR3 size: 12 residues. In germline, CDR1 is LGHNA, CDR2 YSLEER. The germline V and J ends were trimmed by 0 bases and 6 bases, with 4 bases remaining between them. CDR3 residues: CASSQDIDTQYF. CDR3 DNA sequence: TGCGCCAGCAGCCAAGATATTGATACGCAGTATTTT.

The V and J genes are TRBV27 and TRBJ2-6, with D hard to call. Between the trimmed V and J ends, which lost 4 bases and 4 bases, there was a span of 8 bases. This CDR3 has 14 residues. The germline CDR1 and CDR2 sequences are MNHEY and SMNVEV (reference sequence). In DNA, the CDR3 is TGTGCCAGCAGTTCAGGTGCGGGGGCCAACGTCCTGACTTTC. Amino acid sequence: CASSSGAGANVLTF.

This chain links TRBV9 with TRBJ2-7, with D unresolved. With 6 bases removed from V and 1 base from J, the gap between germline ends came to 14 bases. The CDR3 is 14 amino acids. Germline CDR1 reads SGDLS; CDR2 reads YYNGEE. The CDR3 spells CASTPTQASYEQYF. DNA for the CDR3: TGTGCCAGCACCCCCACGCAGGCTTCCTACGAGCAGTACTTC.

This chain connects TRBV3-1 (or the pseudogene TRBV3-2) to TRBJ2-5; a weak D match, TRBD1 (6 bases). Per the germline V gene, CDR1 is LGHDT and CDR2 is YNNKEL (reference sequence). The CDR3 is 14 residues long. V was pared by 5 bases and J by 5 bases, with 15 bases between. This chain's CDR3 is CASSSQGMGETQYF. The CDR3 DNA follows: TGTGCCAGCAGCTCCCAGGGGATGGGGGAGACCCAGTACTTC.

The rearrangement uses TRBV12-3 or TRBV12-4 and TRBJ1-1; no definite D call. The CDR3 has 11 amino acids. Trimming removed 2 bases at V and 7 bases at J, with 5 bases between. CDR3 bases: TGTGCCAGCAGTTTAAGGAGTGAAGCTTTCTTT. Translation gives CASSLRSEAFF.

The chain couples TRBV5-3 to TRBJ2-2, with 9 nucleotides matching TRBD1. TRBV5-3 is annotated as an ORF whose role is uncertain. The CDR3 runs 19 residues. The J segment lost 3 bases and the V segment lost 4 bases, leaving 16 bases of the junction unmatched. CDR3 region: CARSNNRGRIIVDTGELFF. The DNA of the CDR3 is TGTGCCAGAAGCAATAACAGGGGGCGAATTATAGTAGACACCGGGGAGCTGTTTTTT.

The chain combines TRBV5-3 with TRBJ2-5; 9 bases align to TRBD2. TRBV5-3 is annotated as an ORF whose role is uncertain. The CDR3 has 15 residues. V gave up 3 bases and J gave up 4 bases; unmatched junction bases: 7. The CDR3 sequence is CARSSSGEVGETQYF. The CDR3 DNA reads as TGTGCCAGAAGCTCTAGCGGGGAGGTGGGAGAGACCCAGTACTTC.

The chain combines TRBV11-2 with TRBJ2-1; 7 positions agree with TRBD1. CDR1 SGHAT and CDR2 FQNNGV come from the germline V gene. The CDR3 contains 15 residues. V gave up 0 bases and J gave up 8 bases; unmatched junction bases: 7. Here the CDR3 reads CASSLEWNRGDEQFF. DNA for the CDR3: TGTGCCAGCAGCTTAGAGTGGAACAGGGGCGATGAGCAGTTCTTC.